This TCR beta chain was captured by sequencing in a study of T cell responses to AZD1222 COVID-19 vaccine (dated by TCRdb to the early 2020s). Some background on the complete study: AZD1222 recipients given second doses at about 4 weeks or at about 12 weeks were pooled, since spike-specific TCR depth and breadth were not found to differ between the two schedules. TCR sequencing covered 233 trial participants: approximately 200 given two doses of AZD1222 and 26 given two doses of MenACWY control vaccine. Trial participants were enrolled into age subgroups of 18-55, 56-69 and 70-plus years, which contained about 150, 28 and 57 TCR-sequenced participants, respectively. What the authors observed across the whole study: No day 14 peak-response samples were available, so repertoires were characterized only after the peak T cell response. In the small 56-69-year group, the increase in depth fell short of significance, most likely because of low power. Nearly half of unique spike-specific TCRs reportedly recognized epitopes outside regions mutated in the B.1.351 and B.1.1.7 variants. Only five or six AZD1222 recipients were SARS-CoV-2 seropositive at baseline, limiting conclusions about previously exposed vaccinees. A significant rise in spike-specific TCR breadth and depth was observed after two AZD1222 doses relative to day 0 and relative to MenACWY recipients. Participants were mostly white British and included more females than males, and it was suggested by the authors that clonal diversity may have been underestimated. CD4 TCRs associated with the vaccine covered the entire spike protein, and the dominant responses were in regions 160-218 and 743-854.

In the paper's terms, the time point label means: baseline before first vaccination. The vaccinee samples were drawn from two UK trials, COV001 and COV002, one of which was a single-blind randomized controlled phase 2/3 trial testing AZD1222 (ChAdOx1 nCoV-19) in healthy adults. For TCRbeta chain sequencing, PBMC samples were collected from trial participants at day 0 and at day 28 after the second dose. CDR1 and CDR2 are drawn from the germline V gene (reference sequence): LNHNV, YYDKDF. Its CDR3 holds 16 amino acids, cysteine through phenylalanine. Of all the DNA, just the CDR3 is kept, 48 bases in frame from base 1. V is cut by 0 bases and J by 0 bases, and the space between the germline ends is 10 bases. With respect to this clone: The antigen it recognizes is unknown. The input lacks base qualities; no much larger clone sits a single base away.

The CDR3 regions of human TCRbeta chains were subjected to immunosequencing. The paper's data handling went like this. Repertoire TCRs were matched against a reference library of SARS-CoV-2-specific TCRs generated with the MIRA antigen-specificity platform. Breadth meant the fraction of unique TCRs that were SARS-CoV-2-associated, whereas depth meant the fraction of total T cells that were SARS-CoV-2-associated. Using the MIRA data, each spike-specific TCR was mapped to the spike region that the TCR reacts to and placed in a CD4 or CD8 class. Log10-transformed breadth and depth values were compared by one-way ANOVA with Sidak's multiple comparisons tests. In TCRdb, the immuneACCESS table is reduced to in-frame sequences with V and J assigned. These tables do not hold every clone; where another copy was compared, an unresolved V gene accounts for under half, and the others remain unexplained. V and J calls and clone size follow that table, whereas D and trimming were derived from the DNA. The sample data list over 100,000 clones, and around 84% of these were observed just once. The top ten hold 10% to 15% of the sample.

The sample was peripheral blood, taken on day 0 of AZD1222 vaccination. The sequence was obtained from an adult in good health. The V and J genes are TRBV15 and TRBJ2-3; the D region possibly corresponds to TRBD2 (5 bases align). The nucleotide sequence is TGTGCCACCAGCAGAGATCGGACTCGTAGCACAGATACGCAGTATTTT. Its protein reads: CATSRDRTRSTDTQYF.